This T cell receptor (beta chain) was sequenced during a study of cytomegalovirus exposure and HLA in healthy donors. V lost 4 bases and J lost 2, with 12 bases in between. Looked up from germline, CDR1 is LGHNA and CDR2 is YSLEER. This CDR3 spans 14 amino acids. PCR amplification relied on 60 Vbeta primers (plus 13 Jbeta primers). Libraries were prepared by immunoSEQ multiplex PCR; TCRdb keeps only in-frame clonotypes and omits some of them. There are approximately 110,000 clones in the sample; 81% occur only once, and around 1% lies in the top ten. The specimen was PBMCs. The V and J genes are TRBV4-3 and TRBJ2-7, with D perhaps TRBD2 (6 bases). This receptor was obtained from a woman aged 25 to 39 in good health and CMV-seronegative. The CDR3 spells CASSLEGGPYEQYF. CDR3 in DNA: TGCGCCAGCAGCCTTGAGGGAGGCCCCTACGAGCAGTACTTC.